These 16 T cell receptor beta chains came from one sample sequenced in a study of blood T cells in healthy people across ages. Next came a second PCR, run for about 6 to 12 cycles, which used a sample-barcoded 5' primer along with a J-beta primer mix. TCRdb recomputed calls from the 5' RACE reads with MiXCR, one row per CDR3 protein. The data contain fewer than 2,000,000 distinct CDR3 sequences, around 40% of them singletons. What was sequenced was blood. These receptors were taken from a human donor in good health.

In regard to this clonotype: This sequence may be a read error, since a much larger clone differs from it by one base. The chain is built from TRBV7-2 and TRBJ2-3; tentative D call: TRBD1 (5 bases). The CDR3 has 14 amino acids. The germline V gene encodes CDR1 SGHTA and CDR2 FQGNSA. The CDR3 DNA reads TGTGCCAGCAGCTTAGGACAGACCGTAGATACGCTGTATTTT. It is translated as CASSLGQTVDTLYF.

There are a few counts of this clonotype. The V and J genes are TRBV12-3 or TRBV12-4 and TRBJ2-5; TRBD1 might be the D (5 bases). V shed 8 bases and J shed 1 base, with 11 bases lying between them. This CDR3 contains 13 residues. CDR3 nucleotides: TGTGCCAGCGGAAGACAGACCCAAGAGACCCAGTACTTC. This encodes CASGRQTQETQYF.

The rearrangement joins TRBV6-2 or TRBV6-3 to TRBJ2-1; 14 bases fit TRBD2. The CDR3 has 16 residues. The germline V gene has CDR1 MNHEY and CDR2 SVGEGT. V gave up 6 bases and J gave up 8 bases; unmatched junction bases: 9. This chain's CDR3 is CASSIGLAGGGHEQFF. The CDR3 DNA sequence: TGTGCCAGCAGCATCGGACTAGCGGGGGGCGGCCATGAGCAGTTCTTC.

In this sample, this clonotype turned up a few times. The J gene is TRBJ1-4, the V gene TRBV2; 8 bases agree with TRBD1. The CDR3 length is 10 residues. The V gene's germline CDR1 is SNHLY and CDR2 FYNNEI. J gave up 15 bases and V 7 bases, and 4 bases lay outside the gene matches. CDR3 sequence (DNA): TGTGCCAGCATCCTGGACAGGGTGTTTTTT. Protein product: CASILDRVFF.

A few counts support this clonotype. This chain joins TRBV5-6 and TRBJ1-2, with 8 bases identical to TRBD1. The CDR3 totals 16 residues. Germline V gene lookup returns CDR1 SGHDT and CDR2 YYEEEE. Trimming cost V 2 bases and J 10 bases; bases outside gene matches: 16. The CDR3 spells CASSFPLTGEGLTYTF. Here the CDR3 DNA reads TGTGCCAGCAGCTTCCCACTGACAGGGGAGGGACTTACCTACACCTTC.

The V and J genes are TRBV9 and TRBJ1-2; D is possibly TRBD1 (6 bases). Trimming took 3 bases from V and 8 from J, leaving 14 bases between them. The germline gives CDR1 SGDLS, CDR2 YYNGEE. The CDR3 consists of 13 residues. CDR3 DNA: TGTGCCAGCAGCGCCATACAGGGCCGCGGCTACACCTTC. Translating gives CASSAIQGRGYTF.

This clonotype was observed a handful of times. The V gene is TRBV29-1, the J gene TRBJ2-5; TRBD1 might be the D (5 bases). The germline V and J ends were trimmed by 0 bases and 0 bases, with 8 bases remaining between them. There are 14 residues in the CDR3. CDR1 is SQVTM and CDR2 is ANQGSEA in the germline V gene. CDR3 sequence (DNA): TGCAGCGTTGAAGATACAGGACACCAAGAGACCCAGTACTTC. Translating gives CSVEDTGHQETQYF.

The V gene is TRBV11-2, the J gene TRBJ2-3; possible D gene TRBD2, 5 bases. Trimming took 0 bases from V and 2 from J, leaving 12 bases between them. CDR3 size: 16 residues. Germline V lookup: CDR1 SGHAT, CDR2 FQNNGV. CDR3 amino acids: CASSLDLGGSTDTQYF. The CDR3 DNA follows: TGTGCCAGCAGCTTAGATCTTGGAGGCTCCACAGATACGCAGTATTTT.

This chain's CDR3 is CASSLWGTGDYSNQPQHF. Written as DNA, the CDR3 is TGTGCCAGCAGCTTATGGGGGACAGGAGATTATAGCAATCAGCCCCAGCATTTT. The chain links TRBV7-8 to TRBJ1-5; 8 positions match TRBD1. The CDR3 runs to 18 residues. The germline CDR1 and CDR2 sequences are SGHVS and FQNEAQ. V shed 2 bases, J shed 0 bases, and the junction held 9 bases outside the gene matches.

V and J are TRBV6-5 and TRBJ1-1, with a possible D match to TRBD1 (6 bases). CDR1 and CDR2 from the germline V gene are MNHEY and SVGAGI. The CDR3 runs 14 residues. Trimming removed 6 bases from V and 4 bases from J, with 15 bases in between. The CDR3 region is CASSGTLGATEAFF. The CDR3 DNA reads TGTGCCAGCAGCGGGACGTTGGGGGCCACTGAAGCTTTCTTT.

This sequence joins TRBV7-3 and TRBJ1-1; the D is unclear. This CDR3 is built from 13 residues. Germline CDR1 SGHTA, CDR2 FQGTGA. Between the trimmed V and J ends, which lost 5 bases and 5 bases, there was a span of 12 bases. CDR3 protein: CASSMATGTEAFF. CDR3 coding DNA: TGTGCCAGCAGCATGGCTACTGGGACTGAAGCTTTCTTT.

The gene calls are TRBV7-8 and TRBJ2-6; weak D call: TRBD1 (6 bases). From germline, CDR1 is SGHVS and CDR2 FQNEAQ. The ends were cut back, 5 bases at V and 7 bases at J, with 18 bases in the middle. The CDR3 has 16 residues. The CDR3 DNA is TGTGCCAGCAGCCCAAACAGGGAATTTGGTGCCAACGTCCTGACTTTC. This codes for CASSPNREFGANVLTF.

This clonotype was counted a single time. This may be a read error, as it is one base from a much larger clone. The rearrangement joins TRBV6-2 or TRBV6-3 to TRBJ2-1; D ambiguous. The V end was cut by 0 bases, the J end by 3 bases, with 24 bases between. There are 20 residues in the CDR3. CDR1 is MNHEY, CDR2 SVGEGT, per germline. In nucleotides, the CDR3 is TGTGCCAGCAGTTACTCGAGTTCTTCTACCGGGCACGATTTCTACAATGAGCAGTTCTTC. This sequence encodes CASSYSSSSTGHDFYNEQFF.

The chain is built from TRBV2 and TRBJ1-4, with D maybe TRBD1 (6 bases). V gave up 5 bases and J gave up 10 bases, with 14 bases separating them. The CDR3 sequence is 13 residues long. Germline CDR1 reads SNHLY; CDR2 reads FYNNEI. CDR3 DNA sequence: TGTGCCAGCAGTTCGGACACCAGGGGAAAACTGTTTTTT. Translated: CASSSDTRGKLFF.

This sequence joins TRBV4-1 and TRBJ2-7; D possibly corresponds to TRBD2 (7 bases). Germline loops: CDR1 MGHRA, CDR2 YSYEKL. V lost 0 bases and J lost 2, with 17 bases in between. This CDR3 contains 17 residues. The CDR3 DNA reads as TGCGCCAGCAGCCAAGAAGGGCGGGGGAGGGGGACCTACGAGCAGTACTTC. It encodes CASSQEGRGRGTYEQYF.

The chain joins TRBV29-1 to TRBJ1-1; D remains unclear. The V gene lost 5 bases and the J gene lost 11 bases, with 18 bases spanning the gap. The CDR3 loop spans 12 amino acids. Germline V gene lookup returns CDR1 SQVTM and CDR2 ANQGSEA. The CDR3 loop reads CSVFRRPAGAFF. CDR3 DNA: TGCAGCGTTTTTAGAAGACCGGCGGGGGCTTTCTTT.